These 27 T cell receptor beta chains came from one sample sequenced in a study of blood T cell repertoires in COVID-19 (TCRdb year 2020). To prepare the library, the immunoSEQ multiplex PCR assay was applied. What TCRdb holds here is the immuneACCESS table cut down to in-frame rearrangements. Part of the clones is not present; checked against another copy, under half of the missing clones reflect an unresolved V gene, and the others are unexplained. Within this sample are some 260,000 clones, with 85% to 95% of them counted one time only. The ten most abundant clones make up approximately 2% of the sample. Source material: PBMCs or T cells enriched from blood (not recorded which). These receptors all come from a woman between 18 and 30 years old who had recovered from COVID-19.

This clone was seen only a few times. The CDR3 sequence: CASSSTQYNEQFF. The CDR3 DNA reads TGTGCCAGCAGCTCCACCCAGTACAATGAGCAGTTCTTC. The chain employs TRBV11-1 and TRBJ2-1; D remains unclear. CDR3 size: 13 residues. V dropped 4 bases and J dropped 4 bases, with 8 bases sitting between them. Germline V gene data show CDR1 as SGHAT and CDR2 as FQDESV (reference sequence).

The chain carries TRBV5-1 and TRBJ1-1, with TRBD1 matching 8 bases. The CDR3 spans 18 residues. V trimming: 4 bases; J trimming: 1 base; junction bases outside the gene matches: 15. Germline loops: CDR1 SGHRS, CDR2 YFSETQ. DNA for the CDR3: TGCGCCAGCAGCAAAGGACAGGGCGTCCGGCAATCGAACACTGAAGCTTTCTTT. Translation: CASSKGQGVRQSNTEAFF.

This clone was seen only once. The chain is built from TRBV18 and TRBJ2-5; D gene unclear. This CDR3 spans 14 amino acids. V was shortened by 0 bases and J by 2 bases, with 7 bases between the two germline ends. The V gene's germline CDR1 is KGHSH and CDR2 LQKENI. The chain's CDR3 is CASSPPSRQETQYF. DNA for the CDR3: TGTGCCAGCTCACCACCGTCCAGGCAAGAGACCCAGTACTTC.

This clone was counted at least ten times. The chain recombines TRBV6-2 or TRBV6-3 with TRBJ1-1; no clear D gene. Trimming cost V 8 bases and J 7 bases, with 11 bases left between them. The CDR3 loop spans 11 amino acids. Germline assignment: CDR1 MNHEY and CDR2 SVGEGT. CDR3 nucleotides: TGTGCCAGCTCTTACTTGCGTGAAGCTTTCTTT. Translation: CASSYLREAFF.

V gene TRBV11-3 combines with J gene TRBJ1-1; no definite D call. V gave up 1 base and J gave up 7 bases, with 4 bases separating them. CDR3 length: 11 amino acids. Germline V gene sequence: CDR1 SGHNT, CDR2 YENEEA. The CDR3 is CASSLVDEAFF. As DNA, the CDR3 is TGTGCCAGCAGCTTAGTAGATGAAGCTTTCTTT.

Remarks on this clone: The same CDR3 can be traced to other DNA sequences in this sample. The chain combines TRBV9 with TRBJ1-5; 7 nucleotides agree with TRBD1. Germline CDR1 is SGDLS and CDR2 is YYNGEE. The CDR3 is 15 residues long. The trim removed 0 bases at V and 2 bases at J, leaving 2 bases unmatched. In nucleotides, the CDR3 is TGTGCCAGCAGCGTAGGACAGGGTGGCAATCAGCCCCAGCATTTT. Translation: CASSVGQGGNQPQHF.

This chain connects TRBV12-3 or TRBV12-4 to TRBJ1-6, with D hard to call. The CDR3 has 13 residues. Trimming pared 3 bases from V and 10 bases from J, leaving 10 bases between. CDR3 bases: TGTGCCAGCAGTTTGAATGAACGGTCACCCCTCCACTTT. Translation: CASSLNERSPLHF.

The chain has TRBV10-3 and TRBJ1-1; possible D gene TRBD1, 6 bases. Between the trimmed V and J ends, which lost 6 bases and 1 base, there was a span of 9 bases. The CDR3 is made up of 13 amino acids. The germline CDR1 and CDR2 sequences are ENHRY and SYGVKD. The CDR3, as DNA: TGTGCCATCAGGGGGGCGGGGAACACTGAAGCTTTCTTT. It is translated as CAIRGAGNTEAFF.

The chain couples TRBV11-2 to TRBJ2-1, with TRBD2 matching over 9 bases. The V and J ends lost 1 base and 8 bases, in that order; junction bases with no gene match: 6. Per germline, CDR1 SGHAT and CDR2 FQNNGV. The CDR3 extends over 15 amino acids. The chain's CDR3 is CASSLVFRTSDEQFF. In DNA, the CDR3 is TGTGCCAGCAGCTTAGTTTTTCGGACTAGCGATGAGCAGTTCTTC. The complete variable domain, with remaining parts taken from reference TRBV11-2 and TRBJ2-1, reads EAGVAQSPRYKIIEKRQSVAFWCNPISGHATLYWYQQILGQGPKLLIQFQNNGVVDDSQLPKDRFSAERLKGVDSTLKIQPAKLEDSAVYLCASSLVFRTSDEQFFGPGTRLTVL.

In DNA form, the CDR3 reads TGTGCCAGCTCATGGACAGGGAGAGGATCCAATCAGCCCCAGCATTTT. Protein sequence: CASSWTGRGSNQPQHF. V is TRBV18 and J is TRBJ1-5; 8 positions agree with TRBD1. Trimming cost V 5 bases and J 3 bases; bases outside gene matches: 9. CDR3 size: 16 residues. In germline, CDR1 is KGHSH, CDR2 LQKENI. The entire variable domain, with the rest obtained from reference TRBV18 and TRBJ1-5, is as follows: NAGVMQNPRHLVRRRGQEARLRCSPMKGHSHVYWYRQLPEEGLKFMVYLQKENIIDESGMPKERFSAEFPKEGPSILRIQQVVRGDSAAYFCASSWTGRGSNQPQHFGDGTRLSIL.

This sequence joins TRBV5-4 and TRBJ1-2; TRBD1 aligns across 8 bases. This CDR3 region has 15 residues. Germline-derived CDR1 and CDR2 are SGHNT and YYREEE (reference sequence). The J segment lost 5 bases and the V segment lost 0 bases, leaving 6 bases of the junction unmatched. The CDR3 protein is CASSLEPGQVYGYTF. The CDR3 DNA follows: TGTGCCAGCAGCTTGGAGCCGGGACAGGTGTATGGCTACACCTTC.

V gene TRBV21-1 combines with J gene TRBJ1-6; TRBD1, as called in the table, went unchecked against the DNA. TRBV21-1 is noted as a pseudogene. This CDR3 is built from 16 residues. CDR3 protein: CASSKQAGPYNSPLHF. CDR3 nucleotides: TGTGCCAGCAGCAAACAGGCAGGCCCCTATAATTCACCCCTCCACTTT.

The V and J genes are TRBV11-3 and TRBJ2-1; tentatively, D is TRBD2 (5 bases). The CDR3 runs to 15 residues. Trimming stripped 1 base from V and 4 bases from J, with 11 bases between. The germline V gene has CDR1 SGHNT and CDR2 YENEEA. CDR3 in amino acids: CASSLGGLPYNEQFF. DNA of the CDR3: TGTGCCAGCAGCTTAGGAGGACTTCCATACAATGAGCAGTTCTTC. Variable domain in full (rest from reference TRBV11-3 and TRBJ2-1): EAGVVQSPRYKIIEKKQPVAFWCNPISGHNTLYWYLQNLGQGPELLIRYENEEAVDDSQLPKDRFSAERLKGVDSTLKIQPAELGDSAVYLCASSLGGLPYNEQFFGPGTRLTVL.

The chain links TRBV28 to TRBJ2-1; a weak D match, TRBD2 (6 bases). Germline V lookup: CDR1 MDHEN, CDR2 SYDVKM. CDR3 length: 13 residues. Deletions cut 9 bases from V and 5 bases from J, with 14 bases between. The CDR3 spells CASRLGLDNEQFF. Here the CDR3 DNA reads TGTGCCAGTAGACTAGGGCTGGACAATGAGCAGTTCTTC.

The chain combines TRBV7-9 with TRBJ1-1; the match to TRBD1 covers 7 bases. Trimming cost V 1 base and J 7 bases; bases outside gene matches: 3. The CDR3 sequence is 13 residues long. The germline V gene encodes CDR1 SEHNR and CDR2 FQNEAQ (reference sequence). CDR3 protein: CASSLEGQHEAFF. For the CDR3, the DNA is TGTGCCAGCAGCTTAGAGGGACAGCATGAAGCTTTCTTT.

The chain is built from TRBV7-2 and TRBJ1-6; 11 nucleotides line up with TRBD1. This CDR3 is 15 amino acids long. The V gene's germline CDR1 is SGHTA and CDR2 FQGNSA. Trimming at V came to 3 bases and at J to 10 bases, leaving 5 bases not matched to a gene. The CDR3: CASSFVGTGGSPLHF. CDR3 coding DNA: TGTGCCAGCAGCTTCGTCGGGACAGGGGGATCACCCCTCCACTTT. The variable domain in full, completed from reference TRBV7-2 and TRBJ1-6, reads GAGVSQSPSNKVTEKGKDVELRCDPISGHTALYWYRQSLGQGLEFLIYFQGNSAPDKSGLPSDRFSAERTGGSVSTLTIQRTQQEDSAVYLCASSFVGTGGSPLHFGNGTRLTVT.

The rearrangement joins TRBV7-9 to TRBJ1-2; D not resolved. CDR3 length: 14 amino acids. Trimming removed 1 base at V and 4 bases at J, with 10 bases between. Germline-derived CDR1 and CDR2 are SEHNR and FQNEAQ (reference sequence). The CDR3 loop is CASSLVAVSYGYTF. CDR3 nucleotides: TGTGCCAGCAGCTTAGTTGCGGTTTCCTATGGCTACACCTTC.

The rearrangement uses TRBV19 and TRBJ1-1, with 8 bases identical to TRBD1. The CDR3 spans 15 residues. Per germline, CDR1 LNHDA and CDR2 SQIVND (reference sequence). V lost 6 bases and J lost 4; bases outside the gene matches: 10. CDR3 in amino acids: CASSGQGVGGTEAFF. The CDR3 bases are TGTGCCAGTAGCGGACAGGGTGTAGGTGGCACTGAAGCTTTCTTT.

Notes on this clone: In the same sample, other DNA sequences code for this CDR3. V is TRBV7-3 and J is TRBJ2-7; D uncertain. This CDR3 is 14 amino acids long. Per the germline V gene, CDR1 is SGHTA and CDR2 is FQGTGA. Deletions cut 0 bases from V and 4 bases from J, with 10 bases between. CDR3: CASSLTGAGYEQYF. CDR3 DNA sequence: TGTGCCAGCAGCTTAACGGGCGCTGGATACGAGCAGTACTTC.

The chain carries TRBV19 and TRBJ1-2; 12 bases are shared with TRBD1. This CDR3 is built from 14 residues. CDR1 and CDR2 (germline): LNHDA, SQIVND (reference sequence). Trimming cost V 6 bases and J 14 bases; bases outside gene matches: 13. This CDR3 is CASRPPGQGAPGTF. The CDR3 region has the DNA TGTGCCAGTAGACCCCCGGGACAGGGGGCCCCGGGGACCTTC.

About this clone itself: The same CDR3 also results from other DNA sequences found in this sample. This chain links TRBV18 with TRBJ1-2; a possible D gene is TRBD1 (6 bases). CDR3 length equals 13 residues. V was pared by 4 bases and J by 7 bases, with 13 bases between. Germline values: CDR1 KGHSH, CDR2 LQKENI. CDR3 DNA: TGTGCCAGCTCACGAAACAGGGAGGGTGGCTACACCTTC. It encodes CASSRNREGGYTF.

This clone showed up just once. The chain has TRBV19 and TRBJ1-1; TRBD1 agrees at 7 bases. Trimming removed 6 bases from V and 1 base from J; junction bases left unmatched: 5. The CDR3 sequence is 14 residues long. CDR1 is LNHDA and CDR2 is SQIVND in the germline V gene (reference sequence). This CDR3 reads CASRRGTANTEAFF. The CDR3 nucleotides read TGTGCCAGTAGAAGGGGGACAGCGAACACTGAAGCTTTCTTT.

This sequence joins TRBV28 and TRBJ2-5; TRBD2 agrees at 7 bases. The CDR3 is 14 amino acids. Germline CDR1 MDHEN, CDR2 SYDVKM. J was trimmed by 6 bases and V by 1 base; bases with no gene match: 5. Written as DNA, the CDR3 is TGTGCCAGCAGTTTATTCGGCGGGAGTCAGACCCAGTACTTC. It yields the protein CASSLFGGSQTQYF.

The chain recombines TRBV7-9 with TRBJ1-1, with D possibly matching TRBD1 (5 bases). The CDR3 runs to 19 residues. V lost 0 bases, J lost 4 bases, and 24 bases lay in between. CDR1 is SEHNR, CDR2 FQNEAQ, per germline (reference sequence). The CDR3 spells CASSLAPRAPAGVSTEAFF. The DNA of the CDR3 is TGTGCCAGCAGCTTAGCGCCTAGGGCACCCGCGGGGGTTAGCACTGAAGCTTTCTTT.

This rearrangement joins TRBV27 to TRBJ1-3; TRBD1 agrees at 9 bases. Germline CDR1 and CDR2: MNHEY and SMNVEV (reference sequence). The CDR3 has 14 amino acids. V was clipped by 6 bases and J by 0 bases; unmatched bases: 0. In nucleotides, the CDR3 is TGTGCCAGCAGGACAGGGGGCTCTGGAAACACCATATATTTT. Translated: CASRTGGSGNTIYF.

This chain uses TRBV5-1 with TRBJ1-6, with 9 nucleotides matching TRBD1. This CDR3 has 15 residues. Trimming at V came to 0 bases and at J to 12 bases, leaving 7 bases not matched to a gene. Germline assignment: CDR1 SGHRS and CDR2 YFSETQ. CDR3 DNA: TGCGCCAGCAGCTTGGCCCCGGGACAGGGTGTACCCCTCCACTTT. Its protein is CASSLAPGQGVPLHF.

J is TRBJ1-1 and V is TRBV28, with D possibly matching TRBD1 (6 bases). V lost 6 bases and J 0 bases, leaving 14 bases between the germline ends. The CDR3 is 15 amino acids. Germline CDR1 is MDHEN and CDR2 is SYDVKM. DNA for the CDR3: TGTGCCAGCAGGTCGGGACAACTAATGAACACTGAAGCTTTCTTT. This translates into CASRSGQLMNTEAFF.